What follows is one T cell receptor (beta chain) and its context. These data come from a study of technical replicates of blood from several donors. Assay used: immunoSEQ multiplex PCR; TCRdb lists only in-frame clones, some missing. The sample has 80,000 to 90,000 clones; about 94% are singletons. J lost 1 base, V lost 4 bases, and 8 bases had no gene match. The CDR3 spans 16 residues. In germline, CDR1 is SEHNR, CDR2 FQNEAQ (reference sequence). This chain uses TRBV7-9 with TRBJ2-5; the match to TRBD1 covers 8 bases. This clonotype was obtained from a human donor in good health. Source material: T cells isolated from PBMCs. The CDR3 here is CASSWVTGALQETQYF. CDR3 coding DNA: TGTGCCAGCAGCTGGGTGACAGGGGCCCTCCAAGAGACCCAGTACTTC.